This TCR beta chain appears in the sequencing data of a study of siplizumab effects on memory and regulatory T cells. Study-wide results and caveats: Researchers could map only a minor fraction of alloreactive clones to unstimulated subsets. A major contribution to the alloresponse seemed to be made by naive T cells, which seemed more diverse than memory cells. Siplizumab, the agent tested, significantly reduced alloreactive sequences traceable to unstimulated CD4+ memory cells.

V was clipped by 4 bases and J by 4 bases; unmatched bases: 10. The CDR3 sequence is 15 residues long. Germline CDR1 SQVTM, CDR2 ANQGSEA. Each sample yielded around 9.4 x 10^4 assayed TCR templates. Sequencing used immunoSEQ multiplex PCR; TCRdb keeps in-frame clones, though not all of them. The sample has about 110,000 clones; about 90% are singletons. Note on this clone: What it recognizes is unknown.

The specimen sequenced was Tregs sorted from blood. The TCR was taken from a human donor in good health. The rearrangement uses TRBV29-1 and TRBJ2-3; 8 nucleotides line up with TRBD2. For the CDR3, the DNA is TGCAGCGTTGCCTCCGGGACTAGGTCATCAGATACGCAGTATTTT. Encoded protein: CSVASGTRSSDTQYF.